The 7 T cell receptor beta chains listed next were all sequenced from one sample in a study of T cell clones after liver transplantation. TCRdb's copy holds only in-frame clones and misses some; the assay was immunoSEQ multiplex PCR. This table holds some 80,000 clones, 84% found once. This specimen was CD4+ T cells from blood, taken roughly 48 months after liver transplant. All receptors come from a human patient who received a liver transplant. Some T cells may have come from the graft donor.

The V call is TRBV18, the J call TRBJ2-1, with 15 bases fitting TRBD2. V lost 3 bases, J lost 8 bases, and 5 bases stayed unmatched. This CDR3 is 16 amino acids long. Per the germline V gene, CDR1 is KGHSH and CDR2 is LQKENI. This CDR3 reads CASSPGLAGGGDEQFF. The CDR3 DNA is TGTGCCAGCTCACCGGGACTAGCGGGGGGTGGCGATGAGCAGTTCTTC.

J is TRBJ2-7 and V is TRBV10-3, with D hard to call. This CDR3 is built from 14 residues. V lost 3 bases and J 2 bases, leaving 11 bases between the germline ends. In germline, CDR1 is ENHRY, CDR2 SYGVKD. CDR3 in amino acids: CAISEDATAYEQYF. CDR3 bases: TGTGCCATCAGTGAAGACGCCACGGCCTACGAGCAGTACTTC.

V gene TRBV7-2 combines with J gene TRBJ1-5; no clear D. This CDR3 has 13 residues. Looked up from germline, CDR1 is SGHTA and CDR2 is FQGNSA. The V end was cut by 3 bases, the J end by 7 bases, with 10 bases between. CDR3 protein: CASSFDMNQPQHF. The CDR3 DNA is TGTGCCAGCAGCTTTGACATGAACCAGCCCCAGCATTTT.

The rearrangement uses TRBV18 and TRBJ2-3, with TRBD2 matching over 9 bases. Per the germline V gene, CDR1 is KGHSH and CDR2 is LQKENI. The V and J ends lost 3 bases and 2 bases, in that order; junction bases with no gene match: 3. The CDR3 covers 15 residues. DNA for the CDR3: TGTGCCAGCTCACCCCTAGCGGGACTCACAGATACGCAGTATTTT. This encodes CASSPLAGLTDTQYF. The full variable domain, rest sourced from reference TRBV18 and TRBJ2-3, is NAGVMQNPRHLVRRRGQEARLRCSPMKGHSHVYWYRQLPEEGLKFMVYLQKENIIDESGMPKERFSAEFPKEGPSILRIQQVVRGDSAAYFCASSPLAGLTDTQYFGPGTRLTVL.

This chain joins TRBV4-2 and TRBJ1-1, with a possible D match to TRBD1 (5 bases). Germline lookup yields CDR1 LGHNA and CDR2 YNFKEQ. V dropped 0 bases and J dropped 10 bases, with 27 bases sitting between them. CDR3 length: 18 amino acids. In DNA form, the CDR3 reads TGTGCCAGCAGCCAAGAGACCTCACTCCAGGGAGATGGGTTCGGAGCTTTCTTT. Protein product: CASSQETSLQGDGFGAFF.

The V gene is TRBV11-3, the J gene TRBJ2-3; TRBD1 matches at 7 bases. The CDR3 is 16 amino acids. J lost 0 bases, V lost 0 bases, and 3 bases had no gene match. The germline gives CDR1 SGHNT, CDR2 YENEEA. The CDR3 nucleotides are TGTGCCAGCAGCTTAGACTCGACAGGGAGCACAGATACGCAGTATTTT. Protein product: CASSLDSTGSTDTQYF.

This rearrangement joins TRBV5-1 to TRBJ1-2; 7 bases align to TRBD1. Per the germline V gene, CDR1 is SGHRS and CDR2 is YFSETQ. The CDR3 has 15 amino acids. V lost 4 bases to trimming and J lost 6 bases; unmatched junction nucleotides: 12. CDR3 in amino acids: CASSTGLTGIDGYTF. DNA of the CDR3: TGCGCCAGCAGCACGGGCCTGACAGGGATTGATGGCTACACCTTC.